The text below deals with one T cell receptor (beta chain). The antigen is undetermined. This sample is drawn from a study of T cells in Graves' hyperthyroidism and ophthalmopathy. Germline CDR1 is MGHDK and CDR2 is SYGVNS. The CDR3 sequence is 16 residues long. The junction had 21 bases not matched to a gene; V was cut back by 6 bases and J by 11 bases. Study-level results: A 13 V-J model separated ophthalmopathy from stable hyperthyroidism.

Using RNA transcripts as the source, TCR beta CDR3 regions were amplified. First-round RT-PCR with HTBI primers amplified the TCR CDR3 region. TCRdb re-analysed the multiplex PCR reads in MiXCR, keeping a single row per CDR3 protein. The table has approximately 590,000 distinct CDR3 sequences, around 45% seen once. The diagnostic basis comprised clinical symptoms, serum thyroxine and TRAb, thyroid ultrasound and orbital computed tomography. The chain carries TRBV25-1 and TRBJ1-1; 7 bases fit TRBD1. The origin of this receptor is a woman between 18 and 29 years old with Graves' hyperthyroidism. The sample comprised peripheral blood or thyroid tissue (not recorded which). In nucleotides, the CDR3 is TGTGCCAGCAGCCAAGTTCGAGGGGGCGTCGGACGAGAGGCTTTCTTT. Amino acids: CASSQVRGGVGREAFF.